This T cell receptor (beta chain) originates from a study of identical twins. cDNA carried unique molecular identifiers, and a universal primer site was added by template switching. TCRdb re-called the 5' RACE reads through MiXCR, storing one row per CDR3 protein. The repertoire holds around 480,000 distinct CDR3 sequences, with 11% to 15% as singletons. In this sample, this clonotype turned up many times. Separately, the same data were catalogued under a study of yellow fever vaccine responses in identical twins. Turning to that study: The authors reported partly convergent, partly personalized vaccine responses in identical twins.

The sequence was collected from a woman aged 18-29 years in good health. Sequencing was done on a sample of CD4+ T cells sorted from blood.

CDR3 in DNA: TGCAGCGTTGAAGATGGTAGCGGGAGTTCGAATGAGCAGTTCTTC. Translation gives CSVEDGSGSSNEQFF. The V gene is TRBV29-1, the J gene TRBJ2-1; 9 bases map to TRBD2. The germline gives CDR1 SQVTM, CDR2 ANQGSEA. CDR3 length: 15 residues. Trimming took 0 bases from V and 7 from J; bases not matched to a gene: 7.